This T cell receptor (beta chain) was recovered during a study of blood T cell repertoires in COVID-19. Across the whole study: Samples representing acute and convalescent COVID-19 were sourced from the United States, Italy and Spain. The cDNA or gDNA used as material had been derived from T cells, B-cell-depleted T cells, or PBMCs.

The protocol was immunoSEQ multiplex PCR, while the TCRdb copy is restricted to in-frame clones and leaves out a portion. This table holds 140,000 or so clones, more than 75% found once. V gave up 6 bases and J gave up 2 bases; unmatched junction bases: 7. Per germline, CDR1 KGHSH and CDR2 LQKENI. The CDR3 spans 16 residues. Sequences were obtained from peripheral blood. The chain employs TRBV18 and TRBJ1-5; 10 bases match TRBD1. The sequence was obtained from a man in his fifties or sixties with acute or convalescent COVID-19. The CDR3 protein is CASSPDGTGGNQPQHF. The CDR3 nucleotides read TGTGCCAGCTCCCCGGATGGGACAGGGGGCAATCAGCCCCAGCATTTT.